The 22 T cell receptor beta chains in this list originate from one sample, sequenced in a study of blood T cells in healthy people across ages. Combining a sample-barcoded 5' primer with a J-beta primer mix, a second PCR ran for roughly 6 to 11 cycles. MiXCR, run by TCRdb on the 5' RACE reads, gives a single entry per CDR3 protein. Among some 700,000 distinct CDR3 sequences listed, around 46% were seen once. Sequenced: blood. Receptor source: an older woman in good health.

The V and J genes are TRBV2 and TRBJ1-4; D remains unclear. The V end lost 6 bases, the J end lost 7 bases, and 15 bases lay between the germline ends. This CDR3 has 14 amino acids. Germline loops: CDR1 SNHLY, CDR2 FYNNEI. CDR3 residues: CASSPDWASEKLFF. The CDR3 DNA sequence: TGTGCCAGCAGCCCGGATTGGGCGAGTGAAAAACTGTTTTTT.

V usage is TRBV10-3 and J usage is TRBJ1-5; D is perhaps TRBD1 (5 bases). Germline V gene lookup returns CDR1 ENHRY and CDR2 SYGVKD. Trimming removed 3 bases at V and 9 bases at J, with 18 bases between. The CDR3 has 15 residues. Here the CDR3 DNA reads TGTGCCATCAGTGAAGGGACCCCGGGAAAATGGCCCCAGCATTTT. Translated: CAISEGTPGKWPQHF.

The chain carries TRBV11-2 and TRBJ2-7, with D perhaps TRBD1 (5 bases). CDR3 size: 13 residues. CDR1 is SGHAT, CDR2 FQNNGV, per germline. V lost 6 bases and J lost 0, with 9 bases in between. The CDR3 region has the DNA TGTGCCAGCAGATATGACAGCTCCTACGAGCAGTACTTC. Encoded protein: CASRYDSSYEQYF.

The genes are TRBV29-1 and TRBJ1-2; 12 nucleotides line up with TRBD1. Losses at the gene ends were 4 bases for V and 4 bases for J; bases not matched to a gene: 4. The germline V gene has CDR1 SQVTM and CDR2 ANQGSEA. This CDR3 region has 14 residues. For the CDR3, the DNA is TGCAGCGTTGCCTGGGACAGGGGGCCCTATGGCTACACCTTC. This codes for CSVAWDRGPYGYTF.

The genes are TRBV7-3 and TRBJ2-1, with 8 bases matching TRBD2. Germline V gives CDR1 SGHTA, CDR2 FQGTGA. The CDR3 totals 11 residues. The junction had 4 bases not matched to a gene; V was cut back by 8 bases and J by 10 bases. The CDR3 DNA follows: TGTGCCAGCTCGACTAGCGCCGAGCAGTTCTTC. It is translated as CASSTSAEQFF.

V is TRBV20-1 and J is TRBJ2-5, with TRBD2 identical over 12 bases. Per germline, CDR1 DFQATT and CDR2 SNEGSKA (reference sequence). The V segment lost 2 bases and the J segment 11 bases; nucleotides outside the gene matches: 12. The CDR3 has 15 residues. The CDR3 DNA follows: TGCAGTGCTAGATGGACTAGCGGGACGAACAATGAGCAGTACTTC. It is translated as CSARWTSGTNNEQYF.

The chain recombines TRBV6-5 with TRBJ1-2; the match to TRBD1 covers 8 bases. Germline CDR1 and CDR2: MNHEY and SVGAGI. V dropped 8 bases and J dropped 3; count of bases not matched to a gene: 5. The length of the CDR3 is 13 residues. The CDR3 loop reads CASRQGTYYGYTF. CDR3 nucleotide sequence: TGTGCCAGCCGACAGGGGACATACTATGGCTACACCTTC.

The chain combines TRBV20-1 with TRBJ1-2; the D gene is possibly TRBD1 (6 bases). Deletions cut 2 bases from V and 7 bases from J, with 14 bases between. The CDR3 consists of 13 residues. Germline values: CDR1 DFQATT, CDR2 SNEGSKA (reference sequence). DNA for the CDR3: TGCAGTGCTAGAACCCCAGGGGAGGCTGGCTACACCTTC. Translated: CSARTPGEAGYTF.

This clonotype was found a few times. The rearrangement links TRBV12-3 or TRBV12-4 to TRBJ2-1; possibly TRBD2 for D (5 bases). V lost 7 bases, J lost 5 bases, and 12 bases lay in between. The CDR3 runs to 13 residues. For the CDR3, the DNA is TGTGCCAGCACCTACCACGGGGACAATGAGCAGTTCTTC. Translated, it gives CASTYHGDNEQFF.

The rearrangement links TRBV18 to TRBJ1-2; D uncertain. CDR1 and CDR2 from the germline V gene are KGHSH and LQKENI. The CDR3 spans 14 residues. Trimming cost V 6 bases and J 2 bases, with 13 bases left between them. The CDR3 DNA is TGTGCCAGCTCCTCCCCGGCGGGGAACTATGGCTACACCTTC. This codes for CASSSPAGNYGYTF. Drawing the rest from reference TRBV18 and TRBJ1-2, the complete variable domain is NAGVMQNPRHLVRRRGQEARLRCSPMKGHSHVYWYRQLPEEGLKFMVYLQKENIIDESGMPKERFSAEFPKEGPSILRIQQVVRGDSAAYFCASSSPAGNYGYTFGSGTRLTVV.

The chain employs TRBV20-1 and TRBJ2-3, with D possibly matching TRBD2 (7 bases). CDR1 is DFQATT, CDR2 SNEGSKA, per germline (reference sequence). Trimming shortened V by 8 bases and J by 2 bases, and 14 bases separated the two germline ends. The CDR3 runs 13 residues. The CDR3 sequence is CSTGRGATDTQYF. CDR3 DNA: TGCAGTACGGGCCGGGGGGCCACAGATACGCAGTATTTT.

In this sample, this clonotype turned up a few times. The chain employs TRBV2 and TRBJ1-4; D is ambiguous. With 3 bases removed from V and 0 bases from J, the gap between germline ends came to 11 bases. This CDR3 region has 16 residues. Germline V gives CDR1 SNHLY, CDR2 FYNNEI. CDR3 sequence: CASSDIQRATNEKLFF. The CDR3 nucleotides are TGTGCCAGCAGTGACATACAGCGTGCAACTAATGAAAAACTGTTTTTT.

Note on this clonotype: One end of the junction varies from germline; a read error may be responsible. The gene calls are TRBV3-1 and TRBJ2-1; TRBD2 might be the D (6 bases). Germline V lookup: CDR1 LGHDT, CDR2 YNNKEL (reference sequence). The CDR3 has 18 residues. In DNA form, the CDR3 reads TGTCCCAGCAGCCATCGTAGCGGAGGATCCTCCCTTGTCGGTGAGCAGTTCTTC. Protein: CPSSHRSGGSSLVGEQFF.

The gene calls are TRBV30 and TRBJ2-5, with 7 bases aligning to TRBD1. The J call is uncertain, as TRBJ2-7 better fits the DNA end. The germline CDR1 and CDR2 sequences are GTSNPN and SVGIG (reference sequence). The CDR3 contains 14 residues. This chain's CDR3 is CAWRWAGGSYEQYF. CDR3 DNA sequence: TGTGCCTGGAGATGGGCAGGGGGCTCCTACGAGCAGTACTTC.

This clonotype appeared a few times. CDR3 sequence (DNA): TGTGCCAGCAGCTCACAGGGGGCGACGGATACGCAGTATTTT. Translation gives CASSSQGATDTQYF. This chain links TRBV7-3 with TRBJ2-3, with 9 bases that match TRBD1. The CDR3 consists of 14 residues. V lost 4 bases, J lost 6 bases, and 5 bases stayed unmatched. Looked up from germline, CDR1 is SGHTA and CDR2 is FQGTGA.

The CDR3 nucleotides read TGTGCCAGCAGCGCCGTAGCGGGGACTGGCGAGCAGTACTTC. It specifies CASSAVAGTGEQYF. The rearrangement links TRBV9 to TRBJ2-7, with TRBD2 matching 8 bases. CDR1 and CDR2 from the germline V gene are SGDLS and YYNGEE. Trimming took 3 bases from V and 6 from J; bases not matched to a gene: 8. This CDR3 is built from 14 residues.

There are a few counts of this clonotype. CDR3 in DNA: TGTGCCAGCAGTCCGAAGGGGGTAATTTTGGACACTGAAGCTTTCTTT. It encodes CASSPKGVILDTEAFF. The chain joins TRBV13 to TRBJ1-1; TRBD1 is a possible D gene (6 bases). V dropped 6 bases and J dropped 3 bases, with 20 bases sitting between them. The germline gives CDR1 PRHDT, CDR2 FYEKMQ (reference sequence). The CDR3 is made up of 16 amino acids. The full variable domain, its missing parts supplied by reference TRBV13 and TRBJ1-1, is AAGVIQSPRHLIKEKRETATLKCYPIPRHDTVYWYQQGPGQDPQFLISFYEKMQSDKGSIPDRFSAQQFSDYHSELNMSSLELGDSALYFCASSPKGVILDTEAFFGQGTRLTVV.

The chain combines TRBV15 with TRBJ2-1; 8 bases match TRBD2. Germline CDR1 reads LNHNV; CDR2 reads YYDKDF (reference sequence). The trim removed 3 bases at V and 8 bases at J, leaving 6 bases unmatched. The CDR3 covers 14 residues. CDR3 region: CATSSQGLVDEQFF. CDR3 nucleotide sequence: TGTGCCACCAGCAGCCAGGGACTAGTCGATGAGCAGTTCTTC.

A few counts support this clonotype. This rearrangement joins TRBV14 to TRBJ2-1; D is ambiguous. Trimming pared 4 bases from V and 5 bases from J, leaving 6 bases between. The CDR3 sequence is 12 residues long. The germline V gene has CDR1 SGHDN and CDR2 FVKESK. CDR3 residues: CASSRENNEQFF. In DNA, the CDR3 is TGTGCCAGCAGCCGAGAGAACAATGAGCAGTTCTTC.

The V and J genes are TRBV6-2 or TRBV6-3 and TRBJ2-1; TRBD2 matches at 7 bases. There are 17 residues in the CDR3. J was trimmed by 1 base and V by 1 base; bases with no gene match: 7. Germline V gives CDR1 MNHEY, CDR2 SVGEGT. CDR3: CASSYLASGRSYNEQFF. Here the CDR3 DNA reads TGTGCCAGCAGTTACTTGGCTAGCGGCCGGTCCTACAATGAGCAGTTCTTC.

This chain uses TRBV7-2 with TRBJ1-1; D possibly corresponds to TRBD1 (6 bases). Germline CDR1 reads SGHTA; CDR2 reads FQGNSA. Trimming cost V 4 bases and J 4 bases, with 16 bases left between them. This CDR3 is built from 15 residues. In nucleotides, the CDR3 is TGTGCCAGCAGCTCACGCACAGGGTGGACCACTGAAGCTTTCTTT. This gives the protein CASSSRTGWTTEAFF.

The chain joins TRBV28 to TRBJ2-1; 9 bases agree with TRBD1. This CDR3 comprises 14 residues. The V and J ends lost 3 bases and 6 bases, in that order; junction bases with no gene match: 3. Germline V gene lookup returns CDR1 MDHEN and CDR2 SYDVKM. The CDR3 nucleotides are TGTGCCAGCAGTTTCGGGACAGGGTTCAATGAGCAGTTCTTC. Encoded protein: CASSFGTGFNEQFF. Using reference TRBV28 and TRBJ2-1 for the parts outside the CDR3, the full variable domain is DVKVTQSSRYLVKRTGEKVFLECVQDMDHENMFWYRQDPGLGLRLIYFSYDVKMKEKGDIPEGYSVSREKKERFSLILESASTNQTSMYLCASSFGTGFNEQFFGPGTRLTVL.